Described below is a single TCR beta chain sequence and its context. This entry is derived from a study of sequential checkpoint blockade in melanoma. Study-wide background: Arm A got nivolumab then ipilimumab; arm B the reverse, 1:1.

There are 13 residues in the CDR3. CDR1 and CDR2 from the germline V gene are SGHDT and YYEEEE. V trimming: 5 bases; J trimming: 8 bases; junction bases outside the gene matches: 4. Measured with immunoSEQ multiplex PCR; TCRdb has only the in-frame clones, and not every one. The sample shows about 28,000 clones, about 89% of them seen only once. The treatment here: randomized to nivolumab then ipilimumab (arm A) or the reverse (arm B). DNA-damaging chemotherapy had not been given to any patient beforehand. Sorted cells were live CD3+CD8+, lacking CD19 and CD56, from PBMCs. Sequencing used CD8+ T cells sorted from blood (inferred from file names), obtained from a patient given nivolumab and ipilimumab in sequence. The sequence was collected from a human donor with melanoma. V is TRBV5-6 and J is TRBJ1-4; TRBD1 aligns across 9 bases. CDR3 loop: CASRDRGGEKLFF. Here the CDR3 DNA reads TGTGCCAGCAGGGACAGGGGTGGGGAAAAACTGTTTTTT.